The rows below give T cell receptor beta chains drawn from one sample of a study of early T cells in non-severe SARS-CoV-2 infection. TCRdb re-derived calls from the 5' RACE reads in MiXCR, one entry per CDR3 protein. The sample has approximately 69,000 distinct CDR3 sequences; around an eighth are singletons. The material was whole blood, obtained at baseline. These receptors originate from an adult who was a healthcare worker with PCR-confirmed SARS-CoV-2 infection or an uninfected control (not recorded which). Each CDR3 is given with its conserved first and last residue. A D gene is named only where the DNA matches it firmly. Clone size is stated in some rows and not others, as once, few, many or a class when expanded.

J	size	V	length	D	CDR3	DNA
TRBJ1-5	many	TRBV28	15	TRBD1	CASREQGVSNQPQHF	TGTGCCAGCAGGGAGCAGGGGGTTAGCAATCAGCCCCAGCATTTT
TRBJ2-4	few	TRBV6-6	14	TRBD2	CASSPGGGKNIQYF	TGTGCCAGCTCCCCCGGGGGGGGCAAAAACATTCAGTACTTC
TRBJ1-6	few	TRBV4-2	13	-	CASSQEMGSPLHF	TGTGCCAGCAGCCAAGAAATGGGATCACCCCTCCACTTT
TRBJ1-3	few	TRBV28	15	-	CASSPSGSSGNTIYF	TGTGCCAGCAGTCCTTCAGGGTCCTCTGGAAACACCATATATTTT
TRBJ1-2	many	TRBV27	13	TRBD1	CASSSTGNYGYTF	TGTGCCAGCAGTTCGACAGGGAACTATGGCTACACCTTC
TRBJ1-6	many	TRBV6-1	16	TRBD1	CATHKAAGGHNSPLHF	TGTGCCACACACAAAGCCGCAGGGGGGCATAATTCACCCCTCCACTTT
TRBJ1-6	few	TRBV9	16	TRBD1	CASSVDGQGVGSPLHF	TGTGCCAGCAGCGTAGATGGACAGGGGGTCGGTTCACCCCTCCACTTT
TRBJ2-7	-	TRBV6-5	12	TRBD2	CASSAGVWEQYF	TGTGCCAGCAGTGCGGGGGTATGGGAGCAGTACTTC
TRBJ2-1	few	TRBV7-9	15	-	CASSLGGPTYNEQFF	TGTGCCAGCAGCTTGGGGGGACCAACCTACAATGAGCAGTTCTTC
TRBJ2-3	-	TRBV5-4	14	-	CASSNRGATDTQYF	TGTGCCAGCAGCAATCGCGGGGCCACAGATACGCAGTATTTT